These 22 T cell receptor beta chains came from one sample sequenced in a study of blood T cell repertoires in COVID-19. Generated by immunoSEQ multiplex PCR, the TCRdb table keeps only in-frame clones and is missing some. The sample holds under 100,000 clones, over 75% seen once. The sample was peripheral blood. The receptors shown here come from a woman in her seventies with acute or convalescent COVID-19.

This chain connects TRBV6-5 to TRBJ1-5, with D possibly TRBD1 on 5 matching bases. Germline CDR1 reads MNHEY; CDR2 reads SVGAGI. The CDR3 contains 14 residues. The V end was cut by 6 bases, the J end by 7 bases, with 16 bases between. CDR3 residues: CASSPAGRDQPQHF. The CDR3 nucleotides read TGTGCCAGCAGCCCCGCGGGAAGGGACCAGCCCCAGCATTTT.

V is TRBV6-6 and J is TRBJ1-2, with a tentative D call TRBD1 (5 bases). The CDR3 runs 13 residues. Germline CDR1 and CDR2: MNHNY and SVGAGI (reference sequence). The V end lost 6 bases, the J end lost 4 bases, and 12 bases lay between the germline ends. The CDR3 is CASSGSGLYGYTF. The CDR3 nucleotides are TGTGCCAGCAGCGGCTCAGGGCTCTATGGCTACACCTTC.

This chain uses TRBV9 with TRBJ1-1, with 8 bases identical to TRBD1. The CDR3 sequence is 16 residues long. Germline trimming cut 4 bases from V and 5 bases from J; bases unmatched to any gene: 13. CDR1 SGDLS and CDR2 YYNGEE come from the germline V gene. CDR3 amino acids: CASSYYPDRDGTEAFF. CDR3 bases: TGTGCCAGCAGCTACTATCCGGACAGGGACGGAACTGAAGCTTTCTTT.

This clone has only one observation. V usage is TRBV5-1 and J usage is TRBJ2-3; 14 bases are a match to TRBD2. The germline V gene has CDR1 SGHRS and CDR2 YFSETQ. The CDR3 contains 17 residues. Unmatched junction bases numbered 2, after V lost 0 bases and J lost 2 bases. CDR3 sequence reads: CASSLGLAGGHTDTQYF. As DNA, the CDR3 is TGCGCCAGCAGCTTGGGACTAGCGGGGGGGCACACAGATACGCAGTATTTT. The full variable domain, with the rest looked up from reference TRBV5-1 and TRBJ2-3, is KAGVTQTPRYLIKTRGQQVTLSCSPISGHRSVSWYQQTPGQGLQFLFEYFSETQRNKGNFPGRFSGRQFSNSRSEMNVSTLELGDSALYLCASSLGLAGGHTDTQYFGPGTRLTVL.

The chain carries TRBV14 and TRBJ1-1; TRBD1 aligns across 10 bases. V shed 3 bases and J 1 base; nucleotides not matched to a gene: 8. Germline values: CDR1 SGHDN, CDR2 FVKESK. The CDR3 runs 17 residues. The CDR3 region is CASSHEPGQGRNTEAFF. The DNA for the CDR3 is TGTGCCAGCAGCCACGAACCGGGACAGGGGAGGAACACTGAAGCTTTCTTT.

The V call is TRBV5-4, the J call TRBJ2-5; D is possibly TRBD2 (6 bases). Germline values: CDR1 SGHNT, CDR2 YYREEE (reference sequence). There are 13 residues in the CDR3. Trimming left V 0 bases short and J 5 bases short, with 8 bases between. CDR3 sequence (DNA): TGTGCCAGCAGCTTGGACGGAGGGGAGACCCAGTACTTC. Amino acids: CASSLDGGETQYF.

This chain links TRBV19 with TRBJ2-1, with 9 bases identical to TRBD1. Germline CDR1 LNHDA, CDR2 SQIVND (reference sequence). The CDR3 is 15 residues long. V lost 5 bases and J lost 6; bases outside the gene matches: 8. This CDR3 reads CASSPPGQGGNEQFF. The CDR3 nucleotides read TGTGCCAGTAGTCCCCCGGGACAGGGTGGCAATGAGCAGTTCTTC.

Regarding this clone: Other DNA sequences in the sample encode the same CDR3. The chain uses TRBV5-1 and TRBJ1-2, with 8 bases matching TRBD1. Germline values: CDR1 SGHRS, CDR2 YFSETQ. V was pared by 3 bases and J by 4 bases, with 2 bases of the junction left unmatched. The CDR3 spans 13 residues. CDR3: CASSSGQGYGYTF. DNA for the CDR3: TGCGCCAGCAGCTCCGGACAGGGCTATGGCTACACCTTC.

The V and J genes are TRBV5-1 and TRBJ1-4; D may be TRBD1 (5 bases). The germline gives CDR1 SGHRS, CDR2 YFSETQ. Between the trimmed V and J ends, which lost 0 bases and 7 bases, there was a span of 13 bases. The CDR3 is 15 amino acids. CDR3 region: CASSLAAGQGEKLFF. The CDR3 DNA is TGCGCCAGCAGCTTGGCCGCAGGGCAGGGTGAAAAACTGTTTTTT.

The chain has TRBV29-1 and TRBJ1-2; tentative D call: TRBD1 (6 bases). The CDR3 consists of 11 residues. The V gene lost 4 bases and the J gene lost 3 bases, with 6 bases spanning the gap. Germline V gives CDR1 SQVTM, CDR2 ANQGSEA. The CDR3 protein is CSVGQDYGYTF. The DNA of the CDR3 is TGCAGCGTTGGACAGGACTATGGCTACACCTTC. Full variable domain (remainder filled in from reference TRBV29-1 and TRBJ1-2): SAVISQKPSRDICQRGTSLTIQCQVDSQVTMMFWYRQQPGQSLTLIATANQGSEATYESGFVIDKFPISRPNLTFSTLTVSNMSPEDSSIYLCSVGQDYGYTFGSGTRLTVV.

The gene calls are TRBV5-1 and TRBJ1-2; 11 bases are shared with TRBD1. The CDR3 spans 17 residues. Losses at the gene ends were 2 bases for V and 2 bases for J; bases not matched to a gene: 8. CDR1 and CDR2 from the germline V gene are SGHRS and YFSETQ. For the CDR3, the DNA is TGCGCCAGCAGCTTAGGACAGGGGGCCTCCCTAAACTATGGCTACACCTTC. The encoded protein is CASSLGQGASLNYGYTF.

This clone was recorded a few times. The genes are TRBV6-2 or TRBV6-3 and TRBJ2-7; 8 positions match TRBD2. Trimming at V came to 5 bases and at J to 7 bases, leaving 13 bases not matched to a gene. The germline V gene encodes CDR1 MNHEY and CDR2 SVGEGT. The CDR3 contains 15 residues. The CDR3 bases are TGTGCCAGCAGTGGGGTAGCGGGGCTAAACGGGGAGCAGTACTTC. This translates into CASSGVAGLNGEQYF.

The chain is built from TRBV4-1 and TRBJ1-1; no definite D call. Trimming took off 4 bases at V and 0 bases at J, with 15 bases between the two ends. CDR1 is MGHRA, CDR2 YSYEKL, per germline. The CDR3 consists of 16 residues. The CDR3 is CASSRIGTKLNTEAFF. The DNA of the CDR3 is TGCGCCAGCAGCCGGATAGGTACTAAATTGAACACTGAAGCTTTCTTT.

Sample share makes this clone medium-sized. The V gene is TRBV27, the J gene TRBJ1-1; D ambiguous. Trimming left V 2 bases short and J 5 bases short, with 18 bases between. This CDR3 is built from 16 residues. Germline CDR1 is MNHEY and CDR2 is SMNVEV (reference sequence). In DNA form, the CDR3 reads TGTGCCAGCAGTTTAACTCCAAAGATAGCGGGGACTGAAGCTTTCTTT. Its protein product is CASSLTPKIAGTEAFF.

The V call is TRBV7-3, the J call TRBJ1-1, with TRBD1 matching 9 bases. The CDR3 loop spans 14 amino acids. J gave up 8 bases and V 5 bases, and 9 bases lay outside the gene matches. Germline CDR1 SGHTA, CDR2 FQGTGA. The CDR3 region is CASSRTGQGPEAFF. The CDR3 DNA reads as TGTGCCAGCAGCCGAACCGGACAGGGGCCGGAAGCTTTCTTT.

The chain combines TRBV19 with TRBJ1-5; 10 bases are shared with TRBD1. V shed 5 bases, J shed 5 bases, and the junction held 21 bases outside the gene matches. CDR3 length equals 20 residues. Germline-derived CDR1 and CDR2 are LNHDA and SQIVND (reference sequence). The CDR3 loop is CASSLTTRDRGGKPDQPQHF. The CDR3 DNA reads as TGTGCCAGTAGTCTCACAACCCGGGACAGGGGAGGAAAACCCGATCAGCCCCAGCATTTT.

This clone came up a few times. The chain combines TRBV30 with TRBJ2-3, with 8 bases that match TRBD2. Trimming cost V 1 base and J 0 bases; bases outside gene matches: 3. Germline CDR1 is GTSNPN and CDR2 is SVGIG (reference sequence). CDR3 length: 15 amino acids. CDR3 amino acids: CAWSGSSGSTDTQYF. The CDR3 nucleotides are TGTGCCTGGAGTGGCTCTAGCGGGAGCACAGATACGCAGTATTTT.

The chain joins TRBV10-3 to TRBJ2-2; 8 nucleotides align to TRBD1. The CDR3 has 18 amino acids. J gave up 0 bases and V 2 bases, and 8 bases lay outside the gene matches. Germline V gives CDR1 ENHRY, CDR2 SYGVKD. The chain's CDR3 is CAISENDRGASNTGELFF. The CDR3 DNA sequence: TGTGCCATCAGTGAGAATGACAGGGGCGCCTCGAACACCGGGGAGCTGTTTTTT.

The rearrangement uses TRBV6-5 and TRBJ1-1; the D gene is possibly TRBD1 (6 bases). This CDR3 region has 14 residues. The V and J ends lost 6 bases and 3 bases respectively, with 14 bases between them. Germline V gives CDR1 MNHEY, CDR2 SVGAGI. The CDR3 bases are TGTGCCAGCAGAATAACACAGGGCGACACTGAAGCTTTCTTT. Translated, it gives CASRITQGDTEAFF.

V gene TRBV21-1 combines with J gene TRBJ1-2. TRBV21-1 is a listed pseudogene. The CDR3 is 13 residues long. The CDR3 sequence: CASSKVEVCGYTF. CDR3 DNA: TGTGCCAGCAGCAAAGTAGAAGTATGCGGCTACACCTTC.

J is TRBJ2-5 and V is TRBV28, with D perhaps TRBD1 (6 bases). V was trimmed by 8 bases and J by 5 bases, leaving 24 bases between them. This CDR3 comprises 16 residues. CDR1 and CDR2 from the germline V gene are MDHEN and SYDVKM. The CDR3 bases are TGTGCCAGCGGTCTCCCGACAGGCGCAGGGTGGGAGACCCAGTACTTC. It encodes CASGLPTGAGWETQYF.

The chain uses TRBV25-1 and TRBJ2-2; D call uncertain. Per the germline V gene, CDR1 is MGHDK and CDR2 is SYGVNS. The CDR3 is 14 amino acids. Deletions cut 5 bases from V and 4 bases from J, with 11 bases between. The CDR3 coding sequence is TGTGCCAGCAGTCCCGTCGTCGTCACCGGGGAGCTGTTTTTT. Translated: CASSPVVVTGELFF.